These T cell receptor beta chains were read from a single sample in a study of shared clonotypes between healthy human individuals. Sequenced by immunoSEQ multiplex PCR; TCRdb stores in-frame clones only, minus some. This sample carries about 1 million clones, about four fifths of them seen once, and the ten largest clones take approximately 0.5%. Sequencing was performed on memory CD4+ T cells from PBMCs. These TCRs come from a man younger than 35 in good health. Some clones in this sample may be carry-over from other donors' samples. CDR3s include the opening cysteine and the closing phenylalanine or tryptophan. D genes are given only for firm matches. Clone size appears in some rows only: once, few, many, or a class for an expanded clone.

D	size	V	J	DNA	CDR3
-	-	TRBV30	TRBJ2-1	TGTGCCTGGAGTGGTTCAGGGCGATACAATGAGCAGTTCTTC	CAWSGSGRYNEQFF
-	-	TRBV9	TRBJ1-3	TGTGCCAGCAGCGTGGCAGGGTTTAACGCCGTCAACACCATATATTTT	CASSVAGFNAVNTIYF
-	-	TRBV5-1	TRBJ1-2	TGCGCCAGCAGCCCCCGGGACTATGGCTACACCTTC	CASSPRDYGYTF
-	-	TRBV11-2	TRBJ2-7	TGTGCCAGCAGTTATGGACAGTCCTACGAGCAGTACTTC	CASSYGQSYEQYF
-	-	TRBV7-8	TRBJ2-6	TGTGCCAGCAGCTTAACAAATCGGGACTCAGGGGCCAACGTCCTGACTTTC	CASSLTNRDSGANVLTF
TRBD2	-	TRBV18	TRBJ2-3	TGTGCCAGCTCACCGCCGGGACTAAGCACAGATACGCAGTATTTT	CASSPPGLSTDTQYF
TRBD2	-	TRBV7-3	TRBJ2-2	TGTGCCAGCAGCTCGACTAGCGGCCTCGAGGCCGGGGAGCTGTTTTTT	CASSSTSGLEAGELFF
TRBD1	-	TRBV2	TRBJ2-1	TGTGCCAGCAGAACCGGGACAGGGGCCTACAATGAGCAGTTCTTC	CASRTGTGAYNEQFF
-	-	TRBV4-2	TRBJ2-3	TGTGCCAGCAGCCAATCCTACAGCCGGGCCGCTCGGGCAGATACGCAGTATTTT	CASSQSYSRAARADTQYF
TRBD1	-	TRBV29-1	TRBJ2-7	TGCAGCGTCGCGACAGGGGACGAGCAGTACTTC	CSVATGDEQYF
-	-	TRBV28	TRBJ2-1	TGTGCCAGCAGTTTATCGGTATATGAGCAGTTCTTC	CASSLSVYEQFF
-	-	TRBV7-2	TRBJ1-1	TGTGCCAGCACAGAAACGACCAACACTGAAGCTTTCTTT	CASTETTNTEAFF
-	few	TRBV6-6	TRBJ1-3	TGTGCCAGCAGTTATCTGCAGGGGTTTGGAAACACCATATATTTT	CASSYLQGFGNTIYF
TRBD1	-	TRBV9	TRBJ1-2	TGTGCCAGCAGCGCTCAGGGGGCGCGAGTAACTTACGGCTACACCTTC	CASSAQGARVTYGYTF
-	-	TRBV11-3	TRBJ2-3	TGTGCCAGCACCAATTCAGGGTCAGATACGCAGTATTTT	CASTNSGSDTQYF
TRBD1	-	TRBV2	TRBJ2-5	TGTGCCAGCAGGTCCGGGACAGGGTATGAGACCCAGTACTTC	CASRSGTGYETQYF
-	-	TRBV28	TRBJ1-2	TGTGCCAGCAGCCGCCCTTCTGGGTATGGCTACACCTTC	CASSRPSGYGYTF
-	-	TRBV27	TRBJ1-5	TGTGCCAGCAGTTTGTGGGGTACCAATCAGCCCCAGCATTTT	CASSLWGTNQPQHF
-	-	TRBV5-1	TRBJ2-5	TGCGCCAGCAGCTTGGGAATGCAAGAGACCCAGTACTTC	CASSLGMQETQYF
TRBD2	-	TRBV11-3	TRBJ2-1	TGTGCCAGCAGCTTAGAGGAGGCGGGAGCATGGAATGAGCAGTTCTTC	CASSLEEAGAWNEQFF
TRBD2	-	TRBV7-2	TRBJ2-1	TGTGCCAGCAGCTTAGCGGCTAGCGGGGCCCAAATCTACAATGAGCAGTTCTTC	CASSLAASGAQIYNEQFF
TRBD2	many	TRBV19	TRBJ2-5	TGTGCCAGTAGTAGACTAGCGGGAGTGTACGAGACCCAGTACTTC	CASSRLAGVYETQYF
TRBD1	many	TRBV6-6	TRBJ2-1	TGTGCCAGCAGCCCCCCTGGACAGGGGTACAATGAGCAGTTCTTC	CASSPPGQGYNEQFF
TRBD1	few	TRBV28	TRBJ1-2	TGTGCCAGCGGCGGGGACAGCTTCTATGGCTACACCTTC	CASGGDSFYGYTF
-	-	TRBV6-1	TRBJ1-5	TGTGCCAGCAGTGCCCGGGACCGGTCCTACAATAGCAATCAGCCCCAGCATTTT	CASSARDRSYNSNQPQHF
-	-	TRBV5-1	TRBJ1-5	TGCGCCGACCAGCATCGGGGTTTCAATCAGCCCCAGCATTTT	CADQHRGFNQPQHF
-	-	TRBV18	TRBJ2-6	TGTGCCAGCTCACCACCCCAGGGTTCGTATTCTGGGGCCAACGTCCTGACTTTC	CASSPPQGSYSGANVLTF
-	-	TRBV15	TRBJ1-1	TGTGCCACCAGCAGCCGCTGGACGGTGAACACTGAAGCTTTCTTT	CATSSRWTVNTEAFF
TRBD1	-	TRBV28	TRBJ1-5	TGTGCCAGCAGGGAGGGACAGGGAACCTCGCGGAATCAGCCCCAGCATTTT	CASREGQGTSRNQPQHF
TRBD2	-	TRBV29-1	TRBJ2-3	TGCAGCGTGGGGCCCACTAGCGGGAGGTATACAGATACGCAGTATTTT	CSVGPTSGRYTDTQYF
-	-	TRBV7-9	TRBJ1-1	TGTGCCAGCAGCTTACGGCGGGCGATGAACACTGAAGCTTTCTTT	CASSLRRAMNTEAFF
TRBD2	-	TRBV28	TRBJ2-7	TGTGCCAGCAGGATCCGACTAGCGGGTTCCTACGAGCAGTACTTC	CASRIRLAGSYEQYF
-	-	TRBV2	TRBJ2-3	TGTGCCAGCAGTGAGGTCGGAGGGGCGGGGGCAGGTACGCAGTATTTT	CASSEVGGAGAGTQYF
-	few	TRBV18	TRBJ1-2	TGTGCCAGCTCACCACCGTCCAGGACTAACTATGGCTACACCTTC	CASSPPSRTNYGYTF
TRBD1	-	TRBV5-6	TRBJ2-5	TGTGCCAGCAGACAAACAGGGGGTGCGACCCAGTACTTC	CASRQTGGATQYF
TRBD1	-	TRBV6-5	TRBJ2-1	TGTGCCAGCAGACGCGACAGGGGTCAGTACAATGAGCAGTTCTTC	CASRRDRGQYNEQFF
-	once	TRBV4-3	TRBJ1-6	TGCGCCAGCAGCCGGGCGAGCTCCTATAATTCACCCCTCCACTTT	CASSRASSYNSPLHF
-	-	TRBV28	TRBJ2-5	TGTGCCAGCAGCCCCGCGGCGCAGGGCCAAGAGACCCAGTACTTC	CASSPAAQGQETQYF
-	-	TRBV20-1	TRBJ2-7	TGCAGTGCTGAGGGACCCCTTGAGTACTTC	CSAEGPLEYF
-	-	TRBV2	TRBJ2-7	TGTGCCAGCACGAGACAGGTCTCCTACGAGCAGTACTTC	CASTRQVSYEQYF
-	-	TRBV7-2	TRBJ1-1	TGTGCCAGCAGCTTAGGGAGGACTGAAGCTTTCTTT	CASSLGRTEAFF
-	-	TRBV5-1	TRBJ1-1	TGCGCCAGCAACTCTTCACCGAACACTGAAGCTTTCTTT	CASNSSPNTEAFF
TRBD2	many	TRBV4-1	TRBJ2-1	TGCGCCAGCAGCCCGGGACTAGCGGGAGGGCCGTTAAATGAGCAGTTCTTC	CASSPGLAGGPLNEQFF
TRBD1	-	TRBV11-2	TRBJ2-7	TGTGCCAGCAGCCCCGGGACAGGGGGCGAGCAGTACTTC	CASSPGTGGEQYF
-	once	TRBV10-3	TRBJ2-2	TGTGCCATCGGGCAGGCAGGGCCGGACGCGAACACCGGGGAGCTGTTTTTT	CAIGQAGPDANTGELFF
-	-	TRBV19	TRBJ1-2	TGTGCCAGTAGTATCCCTGGAAAAACGAGGGGCTACACCTTC	CASSIPGKTRGYTF